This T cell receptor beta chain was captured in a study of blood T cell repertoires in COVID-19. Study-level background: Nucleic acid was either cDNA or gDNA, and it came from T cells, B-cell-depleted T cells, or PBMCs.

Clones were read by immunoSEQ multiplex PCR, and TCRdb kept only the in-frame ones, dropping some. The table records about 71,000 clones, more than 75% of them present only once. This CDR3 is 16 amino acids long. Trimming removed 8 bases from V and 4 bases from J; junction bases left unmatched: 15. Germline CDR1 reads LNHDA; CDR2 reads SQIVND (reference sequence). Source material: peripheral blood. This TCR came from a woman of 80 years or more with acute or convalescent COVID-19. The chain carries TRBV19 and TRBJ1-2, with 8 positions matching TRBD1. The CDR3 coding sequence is TGTGCCAGTGGTACCGACAGGGGCATTCGGAGCTATGGCTACACCTTC. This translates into CASGTDRGIRSYGYTF.